These 9 T cell receptor beta chains share one sample of origin, sequenced in a study of PD-1 blockade in classical Hodgkin lymphoma. Noted time point: cycle 4 day 1 (C4D1), after less than seven weeks of nivolumab. Exposure to brentuximab vedotin varied, and each patient had relapsed following autologous stem cell transplantation. This table comes from immunoSEQ multiplex PCR, and its TCRdb copy is limited to in-frame clones, with some not included. The sample contains 99,000 or so clones, about nine tenths of which appear only once. The sequencing here drew on peripheral blood mononuclear cells (PBMCs), taken before the fourth cycle of nivolumab. These receptor sequences come from a human donor with classical Hodgkin lymphoma.

The chain carries TRBV6-1 and TRBJ1-1; possibly TRBD1 for D (6 bases). The CDR3 spans 14 residues. Germline V gene data show CDR1 as MNHNS and CDR2 as SASEGT. The V end was cut by 0 bases, the J end by 6 bases, with 11 bases between. CDR3 sequence: CASSEAGGVAEAFF. The CDR3 DNA reads TGTGCCAGCAGTGAAGCGGGGGGCGTGGCTGAAGCTTTCTTT.

This clone was seen once. This chain joins TRBV28 and TRBJ2-3; 9 bases are a match to TRBD2. The V gene end was trimmed by 6 bases and the J gene end by 0 bases; junction bases not matched to a gene: 4. The CDR3 is made up of 15 amino acids. Germline V gives CDR1 MDHEN, CDR2 SYDVKM. CDR3 bases: TGTGCCAGCAGACGACTAGCGGATAGCACAGATACGCAGTATTTT. Its translation is CASRRLADSTDTQYF.

The chain joins TRBV28 to TRBJ2-3; D may correspond to TRBD1 or TRBD2 (5 bases each). V dropped 7 bases and J dropped 3 bases, with 17 bases sitting between them. This CDR3 is 15 amino acids long. Germline assignment: CDR1 MDHEN and CDR2 SYDVKM. CDR3 loop: CASTLMGERTDTQYF. CDR3 bases: TGTGCCAGCACCCTAATGGGGGAACGGACAGATACGCAGTATTTT.

In regard to this clone: A junction end diverges from the germline sequence, so it may reflect a read error. The chain combines TRBV7-9 with TRBJ1-1, with D possibly TRBD1 on 6 matching bases. Germline V gene sequence: CDR1 SEHNR, CDR2 FQNEAQ (reference sequence). This CDR3 spans 11 amino acids. CDR3 DNA: TGTGCCAGCAGCTTAGGCGGACAGTCCTACTTT. This codes for CASSLGGQSYF.

This rearrangement joins TRBV2 to TRBJ2-1; TRBD2 is a possible D gene (5 bases). Germline CDR1 SNHLY, CDR2 FYNNEI. V was shortened by 6 bases and J by 5 bases, with 17 bases between the two germline ends. The CDR3 is made up of 15 amino acids. The CDR3 spells CASSPEGEKDNEQFF. The CDR3 DNA is TGTGCCAGCAGCCCCGAGGGTGAGAAGGACAATGAGCAGTTCTTC.

The chain employs TRBV5-6 and TRBJ2-1, with TRBD2 matching over 7 bases. The CDR3 sequence is 14 residues long. V was pared by 3 bases and J by 4 bases, with 4 bases of the junction left unmatched. In germline, CDR1 is SGHDT, CDR2 YYEEEE. The CDR3 sequence: CASSSSGLYNEQFF. In DNA, the CDR3 is TGTGCCAGCAGCTCTAGCGGCCTTTACAATGAGCAGTTCTTC.

This clone was seen a few times. The V call is TRBV2, the J call TRBJ2-5, with 10 nucleotides matching TRBD1. CDR3 length: 15 residues. J gave up 4 bases and V 5 bases, and 7 bases lay outside the gene matches. Germline values: CDR1 SNHLY, CDR2 FYNNEI. CDR3 in amino acids: CASSPGTGERETQYF. The CDR3 DNA is TGTGCCAGCAGTCCCGGGACAGGGGAAAGAGAGACCCAGTACTTC.

V is TRBV4-3 and J is TRBJ2-2; no clear D. Germline CDR1 reads LGHNA; CDR2 reads YSLEER. Trimming pared 2 bases from V and 7 bases from J, leaving 11 bases between. The CDR3 is 14 amino acids. The CDR3 DNA sequence: TGCGCCAGCAGCCAAAGCTCGATTGACGGGGAGCTGTTTTTT. Its protein is CASSQSSIDGELFF.

The CDR3 region is CASSQRLPGQYF. CDR3 DNA sequence: TGTGCCAGCAGCCAAAGACTCCCCGGGCAGTACTTC. The chain carries TRBV16 and TRBJ2-7; D call uncertain. CDR1 KGHSY and CDR2 FQNENV come from the germline V gene. This CDR3 comprises 12 residues. The V and J ends lost 2 bases and 9 bases respectively, with 11 bases between them.